These T cell receptor beta chains were read from a single sample in a study of blood T cell repertoires in COVID-19. The assay was immunoSEQ multiplex PCR, and TCRdb's table has in-frame clones only and misses some. Here the sample spans over 65,000 clones, approximately 80% being singletons. The sample consisted of peripheral blood. Receptors were obtained from a man older than 75 with active or convalescent COVID-19. The CDR3 runs from the conserved cysteine through the conserved F or W. Each record gives: J gene, V gene, CDR3 protein.

j_call: TRBJ2-5; v_call: TRBV24-1; cdr3_aa: CATSPDRGLETQYF
j_call: TRBJ1-2; v_call: TRBV6-5; cdr3_aa: CASRGWGGRNYGYTF
j_call: TRBJ2-5; v_call: TRBV5-4; cdr3_aa: CASSSRGGLWETQYF
j_call: TRBJ1-2; v_call: TRBV24-1; cdr3_aa: CATSDPLGGDGYTF
j_call: TRBJ1-1; v_call: TRBV2; cdr3_aa: CASVVTTNTEAFF
j_call: TRBJ1-2; v_call: TRBV28; cdr3_aa: CASSPPQARGYGYTF
j_call: TRBJ2-5; v_call: TRBV28; cdr3_aa: CASSSGLAGGKETQYF
j_call: TRBJ1-4; v_call: TRBV6-5; cdr3_aa: CASSYSQGNEKLFF
j_call: TRBJ2-2; v_call: TRBV5-1; cdr3_aa: CASSLVSEGTGELFF
j_call: TRBJ1-3; v_call: TRBV4-1; cdr3_aa: CASSLNTNAGNTIYF
j_call: TRBJ2-5; v_call: TRBV7-9; cdr3_aa: CASSSQTGKETQYF
j_call: TRBJ1-6; v_call: TRBV19; cdr3_aa: CASSPRQDFNSPLHF
j_call: TRBJ2-6; v_call: TRBV28; cdr3_aa: CASSQPRAGANVLTF
j_call: TRBJ1-2; v_call: TRBV24-1; cdr3_aa: CATSSPGDYGYTF
j_call: TRBJ1-2; v_call: TRBV18; cdr3_aa: CASSLDRVVNYGYTF
j_call: TRBJ1-3; v_call: TRBV6-1; cdr3_aa: CASSELGVRNTIYF
j_call: TRBJ1-5; v_call: TRBV6-5; cdr3_aa: CASSPMDSSQPQHF
j_call: TRBJ2-1; v_call: TRBV5-6; cdr3_aa: CASSGGLAGVDEQFF